This T cell receptor beta chain was sequenced in a study of blood T cell repertoires in COVID-19. Germline values: CDR1 SGDLS, CDR2 YYNGEE. The V end lost 2 bases, the J end lost 3 bases, and 14 bases lay between the germline ends. The CDR3 runs 15 residues. Original handling: Using reference gene primer amplification, nucleated cell counts were estimated. Produced via immunoSEQ multiplex PCR; TCRdb's table is partial and in-frame only. The V and J calls and clone size were taken over from that table, and D and trimming were inferred from the DNA. This table has under 200,000 clones, approximately 83% appearing once.

The receptor comes from a human donor in a cohort sampled during active COVID-19. This chain links TRBV9 with TRBJ1-1; D gene ambiguous. What was sequenced was peripheral blood. Here the CDR3 reads CASSVRAGLHTEAFF. Written as DNA, the CDR3 is TGTGCCAGCAGCGTGAGGGCGGGTTTACACACTGAAGCTTTCTTT.